This T cell receptor (beta chain) derives from a study of CDR3 diversity in severe acne. TCRdb used MiXCR to reprocess the PCR reads, holding one entry per CDR3 protein. The top ten clones hold under 15% of a sample with over 90,000 distinct CDR3 sequences, roughly 51% of them seen once. The origin of this receptor is a male donor with acne. The sequenced material came from blood.

In DNA, the CDR3 is TGTGCCAGCAGTTTACTCGCGGGAGGAGATCCCCTCCACTTT. Its translation: CASSLLAGGDPLHF. The rearrangement joins TRBV15 to TRBJ1-6, with D hard to call. Trimming stripped 10 bases from V and 13 bases from J, with 23 bases between. The germline V gene encodes CDR1 LNHNV and CDR2 YYDKDF (reference sequence). This CDR3 contains 14 residues.